The rows below give T cell receptor beta chains drawn from one sample of a study of Ad26.COV2.S vaccination and SARS-CoV-2 variants. Produced via immunoSEQ multiplex PCR; TCRdb's table is partial and in-frame only. This table holds 410,000 or so clones, 80% to 95% found once. The sequencing here drew on peripheral blood, taken in a trial of Ad26.COV2.S vaccine versus placebo. The receptors stem from a person between 18 and 60 years old who received the Ad26.COV2.S COVID-19 vaccine or a placebo. The CDR3 runs from the conserved cysteine through the conserved F or W. Fields, in order: CDR3 length, J gene, D gene, V gene, clone size, CDR3 protein, CDR3 DNA. The D gene is left open where the match is weak. Some rows mark clone size as missing; the rest say once, few, many or name a class of expanded clone.

len: 16; j_gene: TRBJ2-1; d_gene: TRBD2; v_gene: TRBV4-3; abundance: -; CDR3aa: CASSQVGLAGGPEQFF; CDR3nt: TGCGCCAGCAGCCAAGTAGGACTAGCGGGGGGGCCTGAGCAGTTCTTC
len: 14; j_gene: TRBJ2-5; d_gene: -; v_gene: TRBV5-1; abundance: -; CDR3aa: CASSLGSSGETQYF; CDR3nt: TGCGCCAGCAGCTTGGGATCGAGTGGAGAGACCCAGTACTTC
len: 16; j_gene: TRBJ2-3; d_gene: -; v_gene: TRBV5-1; abundance: once; CDR3aa: CASSLDQGYGTDTQYF; CDR3nt: TGCGCCAGCAGCTTGGATCAGGGTTATGGCACAGATACGCAGTATTTT
len: 19; j_gene: TRBJ1-2; d_gene: -; v_gene: TRBV4-3; abundance: -; CDR3aa: CASSQGSPLISTEALGYTF; CDR3nt: TGCGCCAGCAGCCAAGGGTCCCCCCTAATCTCTACAGAGGCTCTTGGCTACACCTTC
len: 12; j_gene: TRBJ2-3; d_gene: TRBD1; v_gene: TRBV29-1; abundance: -; CDR3aa: CSLGQGTDTQYF; CDR3nt: TGCAGCTTGGGACAGGGGACAGATACGCAGTATTTT
len: 15; j_gene: TRBJ2-5; d_gene: TRBD1; v_gene: TRBV4-1; abundance: -; CDR3aa: CASSQGTGVVETQYF; CDR3nt: TGCGCCAGCAGCCAAGGGACAGGGGTTGTAGAGACCCAGTACTTC
len: 14; j_gene: TRBJ2-3; d_gene: TRBD1; v_gene: TRBV3-1/TRBV3-2; abundance: -; CDR3aa: CASSLTGGADTQYF; CDR3nt: TGTGCCAGCAGCCTGACAGGGGGCGCAGATACGCAGTATTTT
len: 14; j_gene: TRBJ1-3; d_gene: -; v_gene: TRBV28; abundance: -; CDR3aa: CASSLVMAGNTIYF; CDR3nt: TGTGCCAGCAGTTTGGTGATGGCTGGAAACACCATATATTTT
len: 14; j_gene: TRBJ2-7; d_gene: TRBD1; v_gene: TRBV27; abundance: -; CDR3aa: CASRLPGQGYEQYF; CDR3nt: TGTGCCAGCAGGCTGCCGGGACAGGGCTACGAGCAGTACTTC
len: 16; j_gene: TRBJ1-4; d_gene: TRBD1; v_gene: TRBV19; abundance: few; CDR3aa: CASSIRRQGANEKLFF; CDR3nt: TGTGCCAGTAGTATTCGCCGACAGGGCGCTAATGAAAAACTGTTTTTT
len: 15; j_gene: TRBJ2-3; d_gene: -; v_gene: TRBV4-3; abundance: -; CDR3aa: CASSAATKHTDTQYF; CDR3nt: TGCGCCAGCAGTGCGGCTACGAAGCACACAGATACGCAGTATTTT
len: 16; j_gene: TRBJ1-3; d_gene: -; v_gene: TRBV6-6; abundance: -; CDR3aa: CASSYQQGNYGNTIYF; CDR3nt: TGTGCCAGCAGTTACCAACAGGGAAACTATGGAAACACCATATATTTT
len: 23; j_gene: TRBJ1-5; d_gene: -; v_gene: TRBV27; abundance: few; CDR3aa: CASSLGIRVATENRTYSNQPQHF; CDR3nt: TGTGCCAGCAGTTTGGGGATCCGGGTGGCGACGGAGAACCGGACTTATAGCAATCAGCCCCAGCATTTT
len: 15; j_gene: TRBJ2-1; d_gene: -; v_gene: TRBV6-5; abundance: -; CDR3aa: CASSYSTWGNNEQFF; CDR3nt: TGTGCCAGCAGTTACTCGACCTGGGGGAACAATGAGCAGTTCTTC
len: 18; j_gene: TRBJ2-7; d_gene: -; v_gene: TRBV30; abundance: -; CDR3aa: CAWSANGALAFSSYEQYF; CDR3nt: TGTGCCTGGAGTGCAAACGGGGCCCTAGCGTTTAGCTCCTACGAGCAGTACTTC
len: 15; j_gene: TRBJ2-7; d_gene: -; v_gene: TRBV9; abundance: -; CDR3aa: CASSAGDAPYYEQYF; CDR3nt: TGTGCCAGCAGCGCTGGGGACGCCCCCTACTACGAGCAGTACTTC
len: 12; j_gene: TRBJ2-3; d_gene: -; v_gene: TRBV10-3; abundance: -; CDR3aa: CAISRGTDTQYF; CDR3nt: TGTGCCATCTCCAGGGGAACAGATACGCAGTATTTT
len: 15; j_gene: TRBJ2-3; d_gene: -; v_gene: TRBV3-1/TRBV3-2; abundance: -; CDR3aa: CASTTGFDGTDTQYF; CDR3nt: TGTGCCAGCACCACGGGATTCGATGGCACAGATACGCAGTATTTT
len: 17; j_gene: TRBJ2-4; d_gene: -; v_gene: TRBV19; abundance: -; CDR3aa: CASSISVGLSAKNIQYF; CDR3nt: TGTGCCAGTAGTATCTCGGTAGGATTATCGGCCAAAAACATTCAGTACTTC
len: 14; j_gene: TRBJ2-7; d_gene: -; v_gene: TRBV4-1; abundance: -; CDR3aa: CASSQSRELYEQYF; CDR3nt: TGCGCCAGCAGCCAAAGCCGGGAACTTTACGAGCAGTACTTC
len: 14; j_gene: TRBJ2-4; d_gene: -; v_gene: TRBV5-5; abundance: -; CDR3aa: CASSSSLAKNIQYF; CDR3nt: TGTGCCAGCAGCTCCAGTTTAGCCAAAAACATTCAGTACTTC
len: 14; j_gene: TRBJ2-7; d_gene: -; v_gene: TRBV4-3; abundance: -; CDR3aa: CASSQGSQAYEQYF; CDR3nt: TGCGCCAGCAGCCAAGGCTCGCAGGCCTACGAGCAGTACTTC
len: 16; j_gene: TRBJ2-2; d_gene: -; v_gene: TRBV7-7; abundance: -; CDR3aa: CASSLVGGPNTGELFF; CDR3nt: TGTGCCAGCAGCTTAGTAGGAGGCCCAAACACCGGGGAGCTGTTTTTT
len: 17; j_gene: TRBJ1-6; d_gene: -; v_gene: TRBV14; abundance: -; CDR3aa: CASSQTLYRVDNSPLHF; CDR3nt: TGTGCCAGCAGCCAGACTCTCTACAGGGTCGATAATTCACCCCTCCACTTT
len: 12; j_gene: TRBJ1-2; d_gene: TRBD1; v_gene: TRBV18; abundance: -; CDR3aa: CASSGQVPGYTF; CDR3nt: TGTGCCAGCTCCGGACAGGTCCCTGGCTACACCTTC
len: 15; j_gene: TRBJ2-7; d_gene: -; v_gene: TRBV2; abundance: -; CDR3aa: CASPIDRQASYEQYF; CDR3nt: TGTGCCAGCCCAATCGACAGACAGGCCTCCTACGAGCAGTACTTC
len: 15; j_gene: TRBJ2-5; d_gene: TRBD1; v_gene: TRBV4-3; abundance: -; CDR3aa: CASSQVGTGSETQYF; CDR3nt: TGCGCCAGCAGCCAAGTAGGGACAGGGTCTGAGACCCAGTACTTC
len: 13; j_gene: TRBJ2-3; d_gene: TRBD1; v_gene: TRBV11-2; abundance: -; CDR3aa: CASSLVVGQGEYF; CDR3nt: TGTGCCAGCAGCTTAGTGGTGGGCCAGGGGGAGTATTTT
len: 17; j_gene: TRBJ2-3; d_gene: TRBD2; v_gene: TRBV27; abundance: -; CDR3aa: CASSLLGGDYGVDTQYF; CDR3nt: TGTGCCAGCAGTTTACTGGGGGGGGACTATGGGGTCGATACGCAGTATTTT
len: 17; j_gene: TRBJ1-1; d_gene: TRBD1; v_gene: TRBV4-1; abundance: -; CDR3aa: CASSQGAAGGRNTEAFF; CDR3nt: TGCGCCAGCAGCCAAGGCGCGGCAGGGGGCAGGAACACTGAAGCTTTCTTT
len: 15; j_gene: TRBJ2-3; d_gene: TRBD2; v_gene: TRBV24-1; abundance: -; CDR3aa: CATSDPGTNTDTQYF; CDR3nt: TGTGCCACCAGTGATCCCGGGACTAACACAGATACGCAGTATTTT
len: 14; j_gene: TRBJ2-7; d_gene: TRBD1; v_gene: TRBV18; abundance: once; CDR3aa: CASSPRTGEDEQYF; CDR3nt: TGTGCCAGCTCACCAAGGACAGGGGAAGACGAGCAGTACTTC
len: 15; j_gene: TRBJ1-6; d_gene: TRBD1; v_gene: TRBV4-1; abundance: -; CDR3aa: CASSPTGADNSPLHF; CDR3nt: TGCGCCAGCAGCCCGACAGGGGCAGACAATTCACCCCTCCACTTT
len: 15; j_gene: TRBJ1-3; d_gene: TRBD1; v_gene: TRBV24-1; abundance: -; CDR3aa: CATSEQDRPGNTIYF; CDR3nt: TGTGCCACCAGTGAACAGGACAGGCCGGGAAACACCATATATTTT
len: 14; j_gene: TRBJ2-5; d_gene: -; v_gene: TRBV2; abundance: -; CDR3aa: CASRRTAGLETQYF; CDR3nt: TGTGCCAGCAGACGAACGGCGGGGCTAGAGACCCAGTACTTC
len: 15; j_gene: TRBJ1-2; d_gene: -; v_gene: TRBV11-2; abundance: few; CDR3aa: CASSLGVAPRFGYTF; CDR3nt: TGTGCCAGCAGCTTAGGCGTAGCGCCGAGGTTTGGCTACACCTTC